The 29 T cell receptor beta chains presented below share a single source sample, sequenced in a study of shared clonotypes between healthy human individuals. TCRdb keeps only in-frame clones here, not all; method: immunoSEQ multiplex PCR. The sample shows approximately 510,000 clones, 79% of them seen only once. The material sequenced was PBMCs. All receptors come from a woman in her thirties or forties in good health. Some clones in this sample may be carry-over from other donors' samples.

V usage is TRBV5-1 and J usage is TRBJ2-2; D may match TRBD1 or TRBD2 (5 bases each). CDR1 and CDR2 from the germline V gene are SGHRS and YFSETQ. V lost 7 bases and J 2 bases, leaving 9 bases between the germline ends. CDR3 length: 13 amino acids. The CDR3 nucleotides are TGCGCCAGCCGGGACCTTAACACCGGGGAGCTGTTTTTT. Its translation is CASRDLNTGELFF.

This clone was observed a handful of times. The chain combines TRBV23-1 with TRBJ2-1; 8 positions match TRBD2. TRBV23-1 is filed as an ORF, its function uncertain. The CDR3 is made up of 17 amino acids. The V and J ends lost 3 bases and 8 bases, in that order; junction bases with no gene match: 15. The CDR3 region is CASSHHGRAVVLYEQFF. For the CDR3, the DNA is TGCGCCAGCAGTCACCACGGGAGGGCCGTTGTTTTATATGAGCAGTTCTTC.

The rearrangement links TRBV6-1 to TRBJ2-7; 8 bases map to TRBD2. This CDR3 comprises 14 residues. The V and J ends lost 3 bases and 7 bases, in that order; junction bases with no gene match: 8. Germline values: CDR1 MNHNS, CDR2 SASEGT. CDR3 DNA sequence: TGTGCCAGCAGTGAGGCGGGGGGTAGGGGGGAGCAGTACTTC. Translating it yields CASSEAGGRGEQYF.

This chain uses TRBV9 with TRBJ2-2, with D unresolved. The V and J ends lost 0 bases and 2 bases respectively, with 5 bases between them. There are 14 residues in the CDR3. Germline CDR1 and CDR2: SGDLS and YYNGEE. CDR3 loop: CASSVEPNTGELFF. The CDR3 nucleotides read TGTGCCAGCAGCGTAGAACCCAACACCGGGGAGCTGTTTTTT.

The V gene is TRBV13, the J gene TRBJ2-2; 8 positions match TRBD2. Losses at the gene ends were 1 base for V and 1 base for J; bases not matched to a gene: 2. The germline CDR1 and CDR2 sequences are PRHDT and FYEKMQ (reference sequence). The CDR3 is 16 residues long. CDR3 nucleotides: TGTGCCAGCAGCTTAGAAGCGGGGGTGAACACCGGGGAGCTGTTTTTT. Residues: CASSLEAGVNTGELFF.

The chain uses TRBV6-5 and TRBJ2-1; TRBD2 matches at 12 bases. Germline trimming cut 0 bases from V and 7 bases from J; bases unmatched to any gene: 4. The germline CDR1 and CDR2 sequences are MNHEY and SVGAGI. The CDR3 sequence is 16 residues long. The CDR3 nucleotides are TGTGCCAGCAGTTACTCCCCGCTAGCGGGAGGGAATGAGCAGTTCTTC. Protein sequence: CASSYSPLAGGNEQFF.

The V call is TRBV27, the J call TRBJ2-7; 7 bases agree with TRBD1. The CDR3 has 15 amino acids. V was clipped by 4 bases and J by 3 bases; unmatched bases: 9. CDR1 is MNHEY and CDR2 is SMNVEV in the germline V gene (reference sequence). CDR3 coding DNA: TGTGCCAGCAGTTATAGACAGGGACGATACTACGAGCAGTACTTC. It translates to CASSYRQGRYYEQYF.

The chain links TRBV6-1 to TRBJ1-2; 7 nucleotides agree with TRBD1. V lost 4 bases to trimming and J lost 3 bases; unmatched junction nucleotides: 8. CDR1 is MNHNS, CDR2 SASEGT, per germline. The CDR3 is 15 residues long. In DNA, the CDR3 is TGTGCCAGCAGTGTTAGAGGGGGCCAATACTATGGCTACACCTTC. It translates to CASSVRGGQYYGYTF.

V is TRBV7-8 and J is TRBJ2-5, with TRBD2 identical over 7 bases. The J call may be in error: the DNA end matches TRBJ2-7 better. The V gene's germline CDR1 is SGHVS and CDR2 FQNEAQ. The CDR3 loop spans 14 amino acids. The CDR3, as DNA: TGTGCCAGCAGCTTCGGGAGGTTCAGCTACGAGCAGTACTTC. This translates into CASSFGRFSYEQYF.

J is TRBJ1-1 and V is TRBV28; 9 bases map to TRBD1. V was pared by 5 bases and J by 13 bases, with 8 bases of the junction left unmatched. This CDR3 spans 12 amino acids. From germline, CDR1 is MDHEN and CDR2 SYDVKM. The CDR3, as DNA: TGTGCCAGCAGTCCCGGACAGGGGAAGGATTTCTTT. It encodes CASSPGQGKDFF.

The chain joins TRBV5-5 to TRBJ2-2; tentatively, D is TRBD2 (5 bases). The CDR3 has 14 amino acids. V lost 0 bases and J lost 4, with 7 bases in between. Per germline, CDR1 SGHKS and CDR2 YYEKEE (reference sequence). The CDR3 coding sequence is TGTGCCAGCAGCTTGGGGCTAGCCACCGGGGAGCTGTTTTTT. Translated: CASSLGLATGELFF. The whole variable domain, remainder taken from reference TRBV5-5 and TRBJ2-2, is DAGVTQSPTHLIKTRGQQVTLRCSPISGHKSVSWYQQVLGQGPQFIFQYYEKEERGRGNFPDRFSARQFPNYSSELNVNALLLGDSALYLCASSLGLATGELFFGEGSRLTVL.

The chain employs TRBV28 and TRBJ2-1, with 9 nucleotides matching TRBD2. After removal of 3 bases from V and 8 bases from J, the junction contained 8 bases not matched to a gene. Germline V CDR1 and CDR2: MDHEN, SYDVKM. This CDR3 has 15 residues. The CDR3 region is CASSFRREGMYEQFF. Written as DNA, the CDR3 is TGTGCCAGCAGTTTCCGGCGGGAGGGGATGTATGAGCAGTTCTTC.

The chain uses TRBV14 and TRBJ2-7; D unresolved. This CDR3 contains 14 residues. Germline lookup yields CDR1 SGHDN and CDR2 FVKESK. V lost 4 bases and J 0 bases, leaving 10 bases between the germline ends. CDR3 amino acids: CASSPNRNSYEQYF. The CDR3 DNA is TGTGCCAGCAGCCCCAACAGAAACTCCTACGAGCAGTACTTC.

The rearrangement joins TRBV7-9 to TRBJ2-7; D gene ambiguous. Germline lookup yields CDR1 SEHNR and CDR2 FQNEAQ (reference sequence). Trimming cost V 2 bases and J 7 bases, with 15 bases left between them. This CDR3 has 14 residues. Here the CDR3 reads CASSLNPSGLEQYF. DNA of the CDR3: TGTGCCAGCAGCTTAAATCCCTCCGGGCTTGAGCAGTACTTC.

This rearrangement joins TRBV28 to TRBJ2-7, with D tentatively TRBD2 (6 bases). In germline, CDR1 is MDHEN, CDR2 SYDVKM. The CDR3 is 15 amino acids. Trimming stripped 6 bases from V and 2 bases from J, with 17 bases between. The CDR3: CASSVGGTVPYEQYF. CDR3 DNA sequence: TGTGCCAGCAGCGTAGGTGGGACTGTTCCCTACGAGCAGTACTTC.

The rearrangement joins TRBV9 to TRBJ2-3; the D gene is possibly TRBD2 (7 bases). The length of the CDR3 is 14 residues. Germline V gives CDR1 SGDLS, CDR2 YYNGEE. Trimming cost V 0 bases and J 9 bases, with 14 bases left between them. CDR3 amino acids: CASSVARGGGTQYF. DNA of the CDR3: TGTGCCAGCAGCGTAGCTAGGGGGGGTGGCACGCAGTATTTT.

V usage is TRBV27 and J usage is TRBJ2-1; 9 bases line up with TRBD2. CDR1 and CDR2 (germline): MNHEY, SMNVEV (reference sequence). This CDR3 is built from 15 residues. After removal of 6 bases from V and 0 bases from J, the junction contained 3 bases not matched to a gene. This chain's CDR3 is CASRLSGSSYNEQFF. Here the CDR3 DNA reads TGTGCCAGCAGACTTAGCGGGAGCTCCTACAATGAGCAGTTCTTC.

This rearrangement joins TRBV7-8 to TRBJ2-2; the match to TRBD2 covers 8 bases. Germline values: CDR1 SGHVS, CDR2 FQNEAQ. The CDR3 sequence is 15 residues long. Germline trimming cut 2 bases from V and 6 bases from J; bases unmatched to any gene: 5. The chain's CDR3 is CASSLPGGISGELFF. CDR3 DNA: TGTGCCAGCAGCTTACCGGGAGGGATCTCCGGGGAGCTGTTTTTT.

J is TRBJ2-3 and V is TRBV7-5; TRBD2, the D gene given by the table, was not confirmed from the DNA. TRBV7-5 is tagged as a pseudogene. This CDR3 spans 19 amino acids. CDR3 residues: CVRSLLKLAGPGSTDTQYF. Here the CDR3 DNA reads TGTGTCAGAAGCTTACTTAAACTAGCGGGGCCTGGCTCCACAGATACGCAGTATTTT.

CDR3 region: CASSLEAGANYGYTF. The CDR3 DNA reads TGTGCCAGCAGCTTGGAGGCGGGAGCTAACTATGGCTACACCTTC. V is TRBV5-4 and J is TRBJ1-2; D remains ambiguous. Germline CDR1 is SGHNT and CDR2 is YYREEE (reference sequence). This CDR3 spans 15 amino acids. V was pared by 0 bases and J by 0 bases, with 9 bases between. Full variable domain (remainder filled in from reference TRBV5-4 and TRBJ1-2): ETGVTQSPTHLIKTRGQQVTLRCSSQSGHNTVSWYQQALGQGPQFIFQYYREEENGRGNFPPRFSGLQFPNYSSELNVNALELDDSALYLCASSLEAGANYGYTFGSGTRLTVV.

CDR3 protein: CASSLSAGYEQYF. The CDR3 DNA reads as TGTGCCAGCAGTTTATCGGCTGGCTACGAGCAGTACTTC. The V gene is TRBV27, the J gene TRBJ2-7; D call uncertain. CDR1 is MNHEY and CDR2 is SMNVEV in the germline V gene (reference sequence). V was pared by 0 bases and J by 3 bases, with 6 bases between. The CDR3 is 13 residues long.

Only one count was recorded for this clone. V usage is TRBV2 and J usage is TRBJ2-2; possible D gene TRBD1, 5 bases. Germline lookup yields CDR1 SNHLY and CDR2 FYNNEI. V dropped 7 bases and J dropped 6 bases, with 15 bases sitting between them. The CDR3 is made up of 14 amino acids. CDR3 nucleotide sequence: TGTGCCAGCATCAATTACCTGGGGCCCGGGGAGCTGTTTTTT. The encoded protein is CASINYLGPGELFF.

A remark on this clone: The germline gene is not matched at one end of the junction; a read error may be the cause. The chain has TRBV2 and TRBJ2-7, with 9 bases lining up with TRBD2. This CDR3 has 15 amino acids. CDR1 SNHLY and CDR2 FYNNEI come from the germline V gene. CDR3 region: CASSEAGTSSHEQYF. The DNA of the CDR3 is TGTGCCAGCAGTGAAGCCGGGACTAGCTCCCACGAGCAGTACTTC.

This clone was observed a handful of times. The chain has TRBV21-1 and TRBJ2-2; no DNA check was done on the table's D call, TRBD1. TRBV21-1 is a listed pseudogene. This CDR3 contains 15 residues. The CDR3 region is CASSKGVDRTGELFF. CDR3 sequence (DNA): TGTGCCAGCAGCAAAGGGGTGGACAGAACCGGGGAGCTGTTTTTT.

In this sample, this clone turned up once. The rearrangement uses TRBV4-3 and TRBJ2-3, with D perhaps assigned TRBD1 or TRBD2 (5 bases each). The CDR3 totals 14 residues. The V gene's germline CDR1 is LGHNA and CDR2 YSLEER. The ends were cut back, 1 base at V and 3 bases at J, with 8 bases in the middle. The CDR3 sequence: CASSQGDGTDTQYF. Here the CDR3 DNA reads TGCGCCAGCAGCCAAGGGGACGGAACAGATACGCAGTATTTT.

The V and J genes are TRBV7-6 and TRBJ2-2; 8 bases map to TRBD1. The germline gives CDR1 SGHVS, CDR2 FNYEAQ. Trimming removed 5 bases from V and 1 base from J; junction bases left unmatched: 6. The CDR3 contains 16 residues. CDR3 sequence (DNA): TGTGCCAGCAGCCGTGGACAGGGACAGAACACCGGGGAGCTGTTTTTT. It encodes CASSRGQGQNTGELFF.

The CDR3 DNA is TGTGCCAGCAGCCAAGAGCGGGAGGCCCCCTACGAGCAGTACTTC. Protein: CASSQEREAPYEQYF. V is TRBV4-2 and J is TRBJ2-7; 8 bases fit TRBD2. The CDR3 is 15 residues long. Germline V CDR1 and CDR2: LGHNA, YNFKEQ. After removal of 0 bases from V and 2 bases from J, the junction contained 3 bases not matched to a gene.

The V call is TRBV6-5, the J call TRBJ1-2; D possibly corresponds to TRBD1 (5 bases). Trimming left V 2 bases short and J 5 bases short, with 12 bases between. This CDR3 spans 14 amino acids. Germline CDR1 and CDR2: MNHEY and SVGAGI. The CDR3 protein is CASSYRGVGYGYTF. CDR3 bases: TGTGCCAGCAGTTACAGGGGAGTAGGGTATGGCTACACCTTC.

The chain is built from TRBV6-1 and TRBJ2-2; 8 nucleotides agree with TRBD1. Germline V CDR1 and CDR2: MNHNS, SASEGT. The CDR3 runs to 15 residues. V was pared by 1 base and J by 3 bases, with 1 base of the junction left unmatched. CDR3 bases: TGTGCCAGCAGTGAAGGGACAGGGTACACCGGGGAGCTGTTTTTT. As protein: CASSEGTGYTGELFF.